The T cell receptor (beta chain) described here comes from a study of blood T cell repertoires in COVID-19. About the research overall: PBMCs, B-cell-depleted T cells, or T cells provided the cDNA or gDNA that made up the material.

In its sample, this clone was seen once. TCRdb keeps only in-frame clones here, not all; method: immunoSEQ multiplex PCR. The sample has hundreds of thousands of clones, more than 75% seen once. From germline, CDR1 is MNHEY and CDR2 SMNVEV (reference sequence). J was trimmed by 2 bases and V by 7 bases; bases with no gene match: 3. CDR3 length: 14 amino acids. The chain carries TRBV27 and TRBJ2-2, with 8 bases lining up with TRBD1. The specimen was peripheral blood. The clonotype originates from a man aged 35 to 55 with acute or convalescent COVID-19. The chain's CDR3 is CASTRGRNTGELFF. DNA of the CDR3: TGTGCCAGCACCAGGGGGCGCAACACCGGGGAGCTGTTTTTT.